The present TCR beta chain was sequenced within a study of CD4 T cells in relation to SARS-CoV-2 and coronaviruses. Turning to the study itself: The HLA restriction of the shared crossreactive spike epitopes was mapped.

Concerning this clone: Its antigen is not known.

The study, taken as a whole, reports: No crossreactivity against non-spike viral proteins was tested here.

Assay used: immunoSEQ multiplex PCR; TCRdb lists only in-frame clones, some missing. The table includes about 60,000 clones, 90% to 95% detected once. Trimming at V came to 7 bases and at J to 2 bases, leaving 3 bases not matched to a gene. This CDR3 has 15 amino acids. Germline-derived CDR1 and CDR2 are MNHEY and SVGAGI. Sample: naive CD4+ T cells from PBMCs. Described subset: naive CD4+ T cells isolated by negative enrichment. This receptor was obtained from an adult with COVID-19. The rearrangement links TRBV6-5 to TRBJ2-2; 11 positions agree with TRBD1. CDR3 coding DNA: TGTGCCAGCAAGGACAGGGGGCTTAACACCGGGGAGCTGTTTTTT. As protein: CASKDRGLNTGELFF.